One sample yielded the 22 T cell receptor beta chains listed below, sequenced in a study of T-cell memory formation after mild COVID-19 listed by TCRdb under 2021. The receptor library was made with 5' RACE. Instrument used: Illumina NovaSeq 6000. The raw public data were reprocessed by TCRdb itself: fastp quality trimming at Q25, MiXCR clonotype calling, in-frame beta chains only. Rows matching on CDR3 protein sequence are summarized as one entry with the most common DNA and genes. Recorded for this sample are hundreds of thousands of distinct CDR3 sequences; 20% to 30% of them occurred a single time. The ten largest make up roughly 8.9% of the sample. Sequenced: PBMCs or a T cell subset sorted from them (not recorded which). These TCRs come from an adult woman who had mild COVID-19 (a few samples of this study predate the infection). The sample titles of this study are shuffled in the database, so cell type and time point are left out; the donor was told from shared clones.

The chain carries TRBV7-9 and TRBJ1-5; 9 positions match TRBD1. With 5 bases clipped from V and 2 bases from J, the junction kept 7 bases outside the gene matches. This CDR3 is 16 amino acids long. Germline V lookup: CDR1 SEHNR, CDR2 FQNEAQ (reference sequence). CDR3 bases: TGTGCCAGCAGCCCTACAGGGGGCTTGGGCAATCAGCCCCAGCATTTT. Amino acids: CASSPTGGLGNQPQHF.

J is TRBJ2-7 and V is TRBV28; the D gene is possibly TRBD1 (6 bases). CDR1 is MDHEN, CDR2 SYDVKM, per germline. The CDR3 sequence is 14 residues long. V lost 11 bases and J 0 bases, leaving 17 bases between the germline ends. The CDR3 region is CASHGTPPSYEQYF. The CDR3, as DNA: TGTGCCTCTCACGGGACACCTCCCTCCTACGAGCAGTACTTC. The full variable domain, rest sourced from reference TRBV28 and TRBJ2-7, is DVKVTQSSRYLVKRTGEKVFLECVQDMDHENMFWYRQDPGLGLRLIYFSYDVKMKEKGDIPEGYSVSREKKERFSLILESASTNQTSMYLCASHGTPPSYEQYFGPGTRLTVT.

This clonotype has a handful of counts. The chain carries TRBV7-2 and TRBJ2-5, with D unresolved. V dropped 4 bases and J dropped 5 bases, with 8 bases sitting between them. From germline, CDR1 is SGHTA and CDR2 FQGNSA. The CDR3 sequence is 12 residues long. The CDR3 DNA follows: TGTGCCAGCAGCTGGATCCGGGAGACCCAGTACTTC. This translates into CASSWIRETQYF.

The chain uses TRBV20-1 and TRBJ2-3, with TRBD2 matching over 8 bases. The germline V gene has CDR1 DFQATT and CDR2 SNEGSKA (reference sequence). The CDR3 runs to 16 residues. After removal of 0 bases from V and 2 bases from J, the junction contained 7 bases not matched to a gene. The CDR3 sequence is CSARDPTGGNTDTQYF. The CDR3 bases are TGCAGTGCTAGAGATCCGACGGGAGGGAACACAGATACGCAGTATTTT.

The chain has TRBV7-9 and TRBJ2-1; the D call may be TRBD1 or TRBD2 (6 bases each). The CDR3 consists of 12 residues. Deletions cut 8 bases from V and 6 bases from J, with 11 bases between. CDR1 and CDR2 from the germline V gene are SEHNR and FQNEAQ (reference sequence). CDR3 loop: CASGGPSNEQFF. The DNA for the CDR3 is TGTGCCAGCGGGGGGCCTTCCAATGAGCAGTTCTTC. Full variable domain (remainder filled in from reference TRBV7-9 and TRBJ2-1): DTGVSQNPRHKITKRGQNVTFRCDPISEHNRLYWYRQTLGQGPEFLTYFQNEAQLEKSRLLSDRFSAERPKGSFSTLEIQRTEQGDSAMYLCASGGPSNEQFFGPGTRLTVL.

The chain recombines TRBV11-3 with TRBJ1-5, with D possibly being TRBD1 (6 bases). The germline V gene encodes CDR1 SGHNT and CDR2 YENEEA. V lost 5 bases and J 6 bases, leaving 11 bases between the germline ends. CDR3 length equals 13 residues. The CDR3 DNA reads TGTGCCAGCAGCCCGGGACATCCTCAGCCCCAGCATTTT. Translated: CASSPGHPQPQHF.

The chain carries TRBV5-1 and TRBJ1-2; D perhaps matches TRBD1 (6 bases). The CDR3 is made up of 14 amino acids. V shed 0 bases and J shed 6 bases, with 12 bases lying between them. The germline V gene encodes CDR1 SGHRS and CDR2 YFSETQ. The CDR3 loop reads CASSLGRGRDGYTF. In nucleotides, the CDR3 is TGCGCCAGCAGCTTGGGCAGGGGCAGGGATGGCTACACCTTC.

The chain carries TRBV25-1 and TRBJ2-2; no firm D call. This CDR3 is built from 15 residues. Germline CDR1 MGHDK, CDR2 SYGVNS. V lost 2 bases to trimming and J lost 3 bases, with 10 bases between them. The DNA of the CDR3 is TGTGCCAGCAGTGAACTGGACGAATACACCGGGGAGCTGTTTTTT. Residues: CASSELDEYTGELFF.

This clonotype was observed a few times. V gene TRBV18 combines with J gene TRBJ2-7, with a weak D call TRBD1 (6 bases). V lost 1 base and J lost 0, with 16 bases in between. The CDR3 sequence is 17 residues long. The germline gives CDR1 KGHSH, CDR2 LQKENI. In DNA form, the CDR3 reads TGTGCCAGCTCACCACGTCAGGGACACCCGAGCTCCTACGAGCAGTACTTC. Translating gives CASSPRQGHPSSYEQYF.

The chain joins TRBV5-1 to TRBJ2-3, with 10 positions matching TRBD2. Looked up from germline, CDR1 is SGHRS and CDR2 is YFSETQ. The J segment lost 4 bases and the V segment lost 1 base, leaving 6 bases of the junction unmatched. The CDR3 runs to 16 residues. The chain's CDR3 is CASSLLSGGAADTQYF. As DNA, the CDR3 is TGCGCCAGCAGCTTGCTGAGCGGGGGGGCGGCAGATACGCAGTATTTT.

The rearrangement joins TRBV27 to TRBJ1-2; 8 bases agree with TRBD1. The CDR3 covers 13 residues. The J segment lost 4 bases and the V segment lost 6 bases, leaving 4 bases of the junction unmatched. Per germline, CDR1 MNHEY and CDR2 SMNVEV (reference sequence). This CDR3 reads CASRYRGSYGYTF. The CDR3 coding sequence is TGTGCCAGCAGGTACAGGGGGTCCTATGGCTACACCTTC.

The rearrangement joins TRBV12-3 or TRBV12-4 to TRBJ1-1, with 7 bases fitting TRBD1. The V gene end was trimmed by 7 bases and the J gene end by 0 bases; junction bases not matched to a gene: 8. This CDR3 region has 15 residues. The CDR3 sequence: CASNSPGQLNTEAFF. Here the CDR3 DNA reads TGTGCCAGCAACTCTCCGGGACAGCTGAACACTGAAGCTTTCTTT.

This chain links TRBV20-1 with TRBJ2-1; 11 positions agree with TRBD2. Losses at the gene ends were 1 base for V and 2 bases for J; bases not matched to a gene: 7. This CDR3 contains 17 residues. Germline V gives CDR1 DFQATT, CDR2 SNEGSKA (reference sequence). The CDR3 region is CSARAHSGRATYNEQFF. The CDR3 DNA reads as TGCAGTGCTAGAGCCCATAGCGGGAGGGCGACCTACAATGAGCAGTTCTTC.

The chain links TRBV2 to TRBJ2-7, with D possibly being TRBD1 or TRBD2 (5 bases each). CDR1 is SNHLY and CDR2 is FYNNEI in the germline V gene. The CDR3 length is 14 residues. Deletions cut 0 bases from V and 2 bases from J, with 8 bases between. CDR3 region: CASSEASGPYEQYF. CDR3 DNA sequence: TGTGCCAGCAGTGAAGCGTCGGGGCCCTACGAGCAGTACTTC. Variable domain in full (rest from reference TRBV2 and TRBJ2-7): EPEVTQTPSHQVTQMGQEVILRCVPISNHLYFYWYRQILGQKVEFLVSFYNNEISEKSEIFDDQFSVERPDGSNFTLKIRSTKLEDSAMYFCASSEASGPYEQYFGPGTRLTVT.

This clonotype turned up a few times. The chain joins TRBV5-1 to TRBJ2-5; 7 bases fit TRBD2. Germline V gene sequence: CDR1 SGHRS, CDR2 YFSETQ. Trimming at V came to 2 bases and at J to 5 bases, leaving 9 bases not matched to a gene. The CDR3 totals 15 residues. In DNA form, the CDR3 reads TGCGCCAGCAGCTTCTCAACGGGGGGTGGCGAGACCCAGTACTTC. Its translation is CASSFSTGGGETQYF.

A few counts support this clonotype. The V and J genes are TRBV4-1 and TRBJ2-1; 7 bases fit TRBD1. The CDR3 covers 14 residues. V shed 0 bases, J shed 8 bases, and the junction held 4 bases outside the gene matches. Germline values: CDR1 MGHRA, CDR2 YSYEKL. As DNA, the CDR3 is TGCGCCAGCAGCCAAGATATTGGGACAGATGAGCAGTTCTTC. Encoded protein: CASSQDIGTDEQFF.

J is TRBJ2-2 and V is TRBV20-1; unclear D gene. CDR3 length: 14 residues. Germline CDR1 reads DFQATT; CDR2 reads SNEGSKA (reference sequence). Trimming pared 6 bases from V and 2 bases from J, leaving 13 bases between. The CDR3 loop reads CSACEVENTGELFF. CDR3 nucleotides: TGCAGTGCGTGCGAGGTAGAAAACACCGGGGAGCTGTTTTTT.

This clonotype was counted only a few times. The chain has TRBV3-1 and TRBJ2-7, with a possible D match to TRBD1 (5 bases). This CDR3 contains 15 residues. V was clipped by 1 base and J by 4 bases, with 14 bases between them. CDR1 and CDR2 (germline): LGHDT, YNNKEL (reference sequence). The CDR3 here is CASSQVLDSLYEQYF. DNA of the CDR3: TGTGCCAGCAGCCAAGTTCTTGACAGTCTTTACGAGCAGTACTTC.

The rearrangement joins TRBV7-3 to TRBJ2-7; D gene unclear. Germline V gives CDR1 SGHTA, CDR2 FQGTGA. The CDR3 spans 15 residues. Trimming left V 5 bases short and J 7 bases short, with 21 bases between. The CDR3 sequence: CASSALGALTEEQYF. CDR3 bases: TGTGCCAGCAGCGCCCTCGGAGCCCTTACGGAAGAGCAGTACTTC.

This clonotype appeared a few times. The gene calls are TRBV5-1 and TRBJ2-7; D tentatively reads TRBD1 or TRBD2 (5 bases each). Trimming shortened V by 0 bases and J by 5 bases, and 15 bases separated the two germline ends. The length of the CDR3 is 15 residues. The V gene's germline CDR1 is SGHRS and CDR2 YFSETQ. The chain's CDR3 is CASSLGPGLPNEQYF. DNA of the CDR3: TGCGCCAGCAGCTTGGGTCCGGGGCTGCCAAACGAGCAGTACTTC.

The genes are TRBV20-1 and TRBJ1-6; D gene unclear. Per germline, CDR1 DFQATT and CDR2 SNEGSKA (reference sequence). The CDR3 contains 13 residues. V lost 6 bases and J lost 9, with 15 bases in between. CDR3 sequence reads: CSANAPGLSPLHF. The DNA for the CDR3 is TGCAGTGCCAATGCTCCGGGCCTTTCACCCCTCCACTTT.

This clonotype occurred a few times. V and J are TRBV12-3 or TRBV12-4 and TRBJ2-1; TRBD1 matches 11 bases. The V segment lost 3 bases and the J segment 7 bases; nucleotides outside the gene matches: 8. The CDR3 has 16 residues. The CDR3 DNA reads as TGTGCCAGCAGTTTGACGGACAGGGGGCAAGGAAATGAGCAGTTCTTC. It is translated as CASSLTDRGQGNEQFF.